What follows is one T cell receptor beta chain and its context. The data are from a study of T cell responses to AZD1222 COVID-19 vaccine. The table came from immunoSEQ multiplex PCR; TCRdb's copy has only in-frame clones and leaves some out. Here the sample spans roughly 28,000 clones, around 90% being singletons. This clonotype originated in an adult in good health. The sample in question was peripheral blood, obtained on day 0 of AZD1222 vaccination.

The CDR3 is CASSEDSTSYNSPLHF. For the CDR3, the DNA is TGTGCCAGCAGCGAGGACAGTACCTCCTATAATTCACCCCTCCACTTT. The chain links TRBV9 to TRBJ1-6; D perhaps matches TRBD1 (6 bases). The germline V gene has CDR1 SGDLS and CDR2 YYNGEE. Trimming removed 3 bases from V and 0 bases from J, with 10 bases in between. The CDR3 is 16 residues long.